This T cell receptor (beta chain) was found in a study of blood T cell repertoires in COVID-19. Study-wide context: There were acute and convalescent COVID-19 samples, and they came from the United States, Italy and Spain. PBMCs, B-cell-depleted T cells, or T cells were the source of the cDNA or gDNA that made up the material.

Libraries were prepared by immunoSEQ multiplex PCR; TCRdb keeps only in-frame clonotypes and omits some of them. The table has 300,000 to 450,000 clones, around 87% seen once. This CDR3 region has 15 residues. The V and J ends lost 4 bases and 4 bases respectively, with 15 bases between them. Germline V CDR1 and CDR2: MGHRA, YSYEKL. Sequencing was carried out using peripheral blood. The chain links TRBV4-1 to TRBJ2-3; D remains unclear. This sequence was found in a human donor in a cohort sampled during active COVID-19. The CDR3 reads CASSLFTVTADTQYF. CDR3 nucleotide sequence: TGCGCCAGCAGCCTCTTCACAGTCACCGCAGATACGCAGTATTTT.